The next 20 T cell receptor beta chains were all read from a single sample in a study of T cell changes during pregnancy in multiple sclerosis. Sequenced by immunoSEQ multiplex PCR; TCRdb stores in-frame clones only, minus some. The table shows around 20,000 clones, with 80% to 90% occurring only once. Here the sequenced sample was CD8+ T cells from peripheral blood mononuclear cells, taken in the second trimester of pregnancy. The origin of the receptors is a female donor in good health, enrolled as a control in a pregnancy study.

The chain's CDR3 is CASDDGNSPLHF. The CDR3 nucleotides are TGTGCCAGCGACGACGGGAATTCACCCCTCCACTTT. This chain uses TRBV9 with TRBJ1-6, with D unclear. The germline V gene has CDR1 SGDLS and CDR2 YYNGEE. This CDR3 region has 12 residues. Trimming cost V 7 bases and J 7 bases, with 9 bases left between them.

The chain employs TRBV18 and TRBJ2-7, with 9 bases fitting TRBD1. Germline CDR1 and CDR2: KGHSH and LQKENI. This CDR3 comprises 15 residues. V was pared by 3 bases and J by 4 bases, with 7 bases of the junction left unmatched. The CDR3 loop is CASSPPSDRGYEQYF. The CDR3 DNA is TGTGCCAGCTCACCGCCTAGTGACAGGGGGTACGAGCAGTACTTC.

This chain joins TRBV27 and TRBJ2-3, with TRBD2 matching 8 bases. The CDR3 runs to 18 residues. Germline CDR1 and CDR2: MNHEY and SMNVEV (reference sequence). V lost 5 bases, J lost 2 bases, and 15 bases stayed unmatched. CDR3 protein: CASSPIMFSGGYTDTQYF. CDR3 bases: TGTGCCAGCAGTCCGATTATGTTCAGCGGGGGTTACACAGATACGCAGTATTTT.

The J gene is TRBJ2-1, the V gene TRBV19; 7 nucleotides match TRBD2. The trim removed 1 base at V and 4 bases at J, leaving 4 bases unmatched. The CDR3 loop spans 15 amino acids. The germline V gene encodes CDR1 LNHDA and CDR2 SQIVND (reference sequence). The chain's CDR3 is CASSIGTSAYNEQFF. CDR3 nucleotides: TGTGCCAGTAGTATAGGAACTAGCGCTTACAATGAGCAGTTCTTC.

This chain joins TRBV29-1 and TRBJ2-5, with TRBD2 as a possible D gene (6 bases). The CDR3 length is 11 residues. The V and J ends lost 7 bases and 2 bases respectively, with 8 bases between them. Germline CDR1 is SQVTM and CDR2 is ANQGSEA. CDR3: CSGLEQETQYF. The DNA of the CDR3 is TGCAGCGGACTAGAACAAGAGACCCAGTACTTC.

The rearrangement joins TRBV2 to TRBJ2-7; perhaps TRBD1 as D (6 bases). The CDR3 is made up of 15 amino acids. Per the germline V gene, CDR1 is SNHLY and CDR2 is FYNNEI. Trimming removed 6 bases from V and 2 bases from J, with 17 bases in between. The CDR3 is CASRAFVGGAYEQYF. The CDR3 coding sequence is TGTGCCAGCAGGGCATTTGTAGGGGGAGCCTACGAGCAGTACTTC.

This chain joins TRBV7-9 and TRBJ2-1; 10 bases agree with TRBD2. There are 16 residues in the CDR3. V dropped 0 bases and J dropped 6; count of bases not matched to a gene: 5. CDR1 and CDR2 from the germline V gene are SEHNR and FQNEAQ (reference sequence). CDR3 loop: CASSLAEREGRNEQFF. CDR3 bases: TGTGCCAGCAGCTTAGCGGAGCGGGAGGGCCGCAATGAGCAGTTCTTC.

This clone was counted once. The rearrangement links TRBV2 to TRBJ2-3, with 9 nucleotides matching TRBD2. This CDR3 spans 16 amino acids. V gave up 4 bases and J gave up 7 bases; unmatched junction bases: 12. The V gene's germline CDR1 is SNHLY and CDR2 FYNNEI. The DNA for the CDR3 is TGTGCCAGCAGTGGAGCGCGAGCGGGGGGTGGTTATACGCAGTATTTT. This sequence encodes CASSGARAGGGYTQYF.

CDR3 DNA: TGTGCCAGCAGTCCGTGGGGAGGGTCGGATACGCAGTATTTT. Its protein is CASSPWGGSDTQYF. This chain joins TRBV27 and TRBJ2-3; TRBD2 matches 7 bases. Germline CDR1 MNHEY, CDR2 SMNVEV (reference sequence). V dropped 5 bases and J dropped 6; count of bases not matched to a gene: 8. This CDR3 has 14 amino acids.

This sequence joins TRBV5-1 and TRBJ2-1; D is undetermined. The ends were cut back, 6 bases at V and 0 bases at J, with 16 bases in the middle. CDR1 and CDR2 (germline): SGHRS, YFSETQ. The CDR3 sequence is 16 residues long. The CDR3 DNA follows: TGCGCCAGCACCCTTGGCGGCCCCGGCTCCTACAATGAGCAGTTCTTC. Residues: CASTLGGPGSYNEQFF.

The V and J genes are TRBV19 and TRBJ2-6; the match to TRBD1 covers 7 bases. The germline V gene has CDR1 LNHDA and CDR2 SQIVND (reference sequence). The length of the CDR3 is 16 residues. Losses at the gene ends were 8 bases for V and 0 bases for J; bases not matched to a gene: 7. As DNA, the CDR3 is TGTGCCAGTCACCGGGACAGCATCTCTGGGGCCAACGTCCTGACTTTC. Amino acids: CASHRDSISGANVLTF.

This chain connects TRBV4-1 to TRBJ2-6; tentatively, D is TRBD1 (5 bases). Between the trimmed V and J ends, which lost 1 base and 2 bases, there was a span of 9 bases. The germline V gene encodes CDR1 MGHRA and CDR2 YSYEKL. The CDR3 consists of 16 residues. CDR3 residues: CASSQGLGAGANVLTF. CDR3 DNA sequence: TGCGCCAGCAGCCAAGGTCTAGGGGCTGGGGCCAACGTCCTGACTTTC.

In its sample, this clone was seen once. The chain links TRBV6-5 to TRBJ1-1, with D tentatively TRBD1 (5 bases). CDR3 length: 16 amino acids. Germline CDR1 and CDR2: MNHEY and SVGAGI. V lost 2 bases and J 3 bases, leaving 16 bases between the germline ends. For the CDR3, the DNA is TGTGCCAGCAGTTACCTGACGCGGGGGGTGGACACTGAAGCTTTCTTT. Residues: CASSYLTRGVDTEAFF.

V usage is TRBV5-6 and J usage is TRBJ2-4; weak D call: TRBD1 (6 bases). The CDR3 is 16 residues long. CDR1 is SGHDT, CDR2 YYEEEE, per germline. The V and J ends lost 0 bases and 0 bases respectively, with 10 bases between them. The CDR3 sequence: CASSLDTGLAKNIQYF. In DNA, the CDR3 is TGTGCCAGCAGCTTGGATACAGGGCTAGCCAAAAACATTCAGTACTTC.

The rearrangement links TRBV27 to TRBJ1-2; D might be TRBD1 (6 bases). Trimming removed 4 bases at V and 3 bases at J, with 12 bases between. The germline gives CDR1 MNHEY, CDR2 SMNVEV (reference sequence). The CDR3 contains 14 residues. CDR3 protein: CASSSAGADYGYTF. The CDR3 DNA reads TGTGCCAGCAGTTCCGCAGGGGCAGACTATGGCTACACCTTC.

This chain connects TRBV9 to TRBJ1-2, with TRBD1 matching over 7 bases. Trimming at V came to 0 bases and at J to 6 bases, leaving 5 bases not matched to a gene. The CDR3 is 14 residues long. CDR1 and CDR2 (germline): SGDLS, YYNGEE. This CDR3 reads CASSVGWQGDGYTF. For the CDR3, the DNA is TGTGCCAGCAGCGTAGGCTGGCAGGGGGATGGCTACACCTTC. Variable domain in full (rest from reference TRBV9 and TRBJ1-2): DSGVTQTPKHLITATGQRVTLRCSPRSGDLSVYWYQQSLDQGLQFLIQYYNGEERAKGNILERFSAQQFPDLHSELNLSSLELGDSALYFCASSVGWQGDGYTFGSGTRLTVV.

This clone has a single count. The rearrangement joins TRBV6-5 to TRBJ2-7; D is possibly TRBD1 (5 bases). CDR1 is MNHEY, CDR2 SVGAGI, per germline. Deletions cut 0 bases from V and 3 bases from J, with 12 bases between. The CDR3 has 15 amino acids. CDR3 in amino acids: CASSYSFEQDYEQYF. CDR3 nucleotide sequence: TGTGCCAGCAGTTACTCGTTCGAACAGGACTACGAGCAGTACTTC.

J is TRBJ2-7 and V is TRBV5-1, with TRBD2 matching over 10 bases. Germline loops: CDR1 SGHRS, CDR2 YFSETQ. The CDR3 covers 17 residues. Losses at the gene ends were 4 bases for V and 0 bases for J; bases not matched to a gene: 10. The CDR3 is CASSVAGGPTSSYEQYF. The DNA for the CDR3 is TGCGCCAGCAGCGTAGCGGGAGGCCCCACCAGCTCCTACGAGCAGTACTTC. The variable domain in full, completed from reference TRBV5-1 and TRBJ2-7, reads KAGVTQTPRYLIKTRGQQVTLSCSPISGHRSVSWYQQTPGQGLQFLFEYFSETQRNKGNFPGRFSGRQFSNSRSEMNVSTLELGDSALYLCASSVAGGPTSSYEQYFGPGTRLTVT.

The CDR3 DNA reads TGTGCCAGCAGCTACTCAGGGACAGTGAACACCGGGGAGCTGTTTTTT. Its protein product is CASSYSGTVNTGELFF. This sequence joins TRBV5-4 and TRBJ2-2; 7 nucleotides agree with TRBD1. The CDR3 sequence is 16 residues long. CDR1 SGHNT and CDR2 YYREEE come from the germline V gene (reference sequence). With 3 bases clipped from V and 1 base from J, the junction kept 6 bases outside the gene matches.

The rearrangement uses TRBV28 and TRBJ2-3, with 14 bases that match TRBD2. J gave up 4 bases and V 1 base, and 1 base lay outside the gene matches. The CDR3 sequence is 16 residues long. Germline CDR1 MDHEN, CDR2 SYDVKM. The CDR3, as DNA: TGTGCCAGCAGTTTATCGGGACTAGCGGGAGCAGATACGCAGTATTTT. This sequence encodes CASSLSGLAGADTQYF. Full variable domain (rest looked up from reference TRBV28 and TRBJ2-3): DVKVTQSSRYLVKRTGEKVFLECVQDMDHENMFWYRQDPGLGLRLIYFSYDVKMKEKGDIPEGYSVSREKKERFSLILESASTNQTSMYLCASSLSGLAGADTQYFGPGTRLTVL.